These 9 T cell receptor beta chains were sequenced from one sample in a study of cytomegalovirus exposure and HLA in healthy donors. The PCR had 60 Vbeta and 13 Jbeta primers. The assay was immunoSEQ multiplex PCR, and TCRdb's table has in-frame clones only and misses some. The sample contains about 140,000 clones, more than 75% of which appear only once. Sequences were obtained from PBMCs. The receptors originated from a woman aged 18-29 years in good health and CMV-seropositive.

This clone was counted a few times. The chain joins TRBV5-1 to TRBJ1-2; 9 positions agree with TRBD1. Germline V lookup: CDR1 SGHRS, CDR2 YFSETQ. V lost 0 bases, J lost 7 bases, and 4 bases stayed unmatched. This CDR3 has 14 amino acids. As DNA, the CDR3 is TGCGCCAGCAGCTTGGCCGCGACAGGGGGTGGCTACACCTTC. It codes for CASSLAATGGGYTF.

This clone was counted a few times. The V and J genes are TRBV28 and TRBJ1-5; D is unclear. The CDR3 contains 15 residues. V dropped 3 bases and J dropped 4 bases, with 13 bases sitting between them. Germline V gene data show CDR1 as MDHEN and CDR2 as SYDVKM. The CDR3 spells CASSFRVGINQPQHF. The CDR3 nucleotides are TGTGCCAGCAGTTTTCGGGTCGGGATAAATCAGCCCCAGCATTTT.

The V gene is TRBV6-5, the J gene TRBJ1-6; D uncertain. In germline, CDR1 is MNHEY, CDR2 SVGAGI. Trimming left V 3 bases short and J 7 bases short, with 13 bases between. This CDR3 has 15 amino acids. In nucleotides, the CDR3 is TGTGCCAGCAGTTATTGGTCCAGCGAGAATTCACCCCTCCACTTT. This encodes CASSYWSSENSPLHF.

Many counts were recorded for this clone. The gene calls are TRBV11-2 and TRBJ2-5; 9 nucleotides match TRBD1. The CDR3 runs to 15 residues. After removal of 2 bases from V and 3 bases from J, the junction contained 4 bases not matched to a gene. Germline values: CDR1 SGHAT, CDR2 FQNNGV. Here the CDR3 DNA reads TGTGCCAGCAGCTTAAATCGGGACAGGGAAGAGACCCAGTACTTC. Residues: CASSLNRDREETQYF.

This chain joins TRBV5-1 and TRBJ1-2; D gene uncertain. Germline loops: CDR1 SGHRS, CDR2 YFSETQ. This CDR3 region has 14 residues. V lost 0 bases, J lost 0 bases, and 6 bases lay in between. CDR3 in DNA: TGCGCCAGCAGCTTGGCCCCTACTAACTATGGCTACACCTTC. Translation gives CASSLAPTNYGYTF.

The chain joins TRBV6-1 to TRBJ2-6; D may be TRBD1 (6 bases). The CDR3 runs to 18 residues. Looked up from germline, CDR1 is MNHNS and CDR2 is SASEGT. Trimming removed 1 base at V and 0 bases at J, with 13 bases between. The chain's CDR3 is CASSEDKGVNSGANVLTF. CDR3 sequence (DNA): TGTGCCAGCAGTGAAGACAAGGGGGTAAACTCTGGGGCCAACGTCCTGACTTTC.

The chain employs TRBV5-4 and TRBJ1-3; weak D call: TRBD1 (6 bases). V dropped 0 bases and J dropped 2 bases, with 12 bases sitting between them. Germline loops: CDR1 SGHNT, CDR2 YYREEE (reference sequence). The CDR3 is 16 residues long. The CDR3 region has the DNA TGTGCCAGCAGCTTGGCCCCGACAGGTACTGGAAACACCATATATTTT. This translates into CASSLAPTGTGNTIYF.

This clone was seen a few times. The rearrangement links TRBV5-1 to TRBJ1-1; D may be TRBD1 (5 bases). The CDR3 has 14 amino acids. Looked up from germline, CDR1 is SGHRS and CDR2 is YFSETQ. V lost 1 base and J lost 3, with 10 bases in between. The CDR3 loop is CASSLTQDHTEAFF. DNA for the CDR3: TGCGCCAGCAGCTTGACACAGGACCACACTGAAGCTTTCTTT.

In this sample, this clone turned up once. The germline gene is not matched at one end of the junction; a read error may be the cause. Additional DNA sequences in this sample encode the identical CDR3. This chain connects TRBV27 to TRBJ1-6; D perhaps matches TRBD1 (6 bases). Looked up from germline, CDR1 is MNHEY and CDR2 is SMNVEV (reference sequence). The CDR3 runs to 17 residues. CDR3 in DNA: TGTGCCAGCAGTTCCCTAAGGACAGCCTCCTATAATTCCCCCCTCCACTTT. This codes for CASSSLRTASYNSPLHF.